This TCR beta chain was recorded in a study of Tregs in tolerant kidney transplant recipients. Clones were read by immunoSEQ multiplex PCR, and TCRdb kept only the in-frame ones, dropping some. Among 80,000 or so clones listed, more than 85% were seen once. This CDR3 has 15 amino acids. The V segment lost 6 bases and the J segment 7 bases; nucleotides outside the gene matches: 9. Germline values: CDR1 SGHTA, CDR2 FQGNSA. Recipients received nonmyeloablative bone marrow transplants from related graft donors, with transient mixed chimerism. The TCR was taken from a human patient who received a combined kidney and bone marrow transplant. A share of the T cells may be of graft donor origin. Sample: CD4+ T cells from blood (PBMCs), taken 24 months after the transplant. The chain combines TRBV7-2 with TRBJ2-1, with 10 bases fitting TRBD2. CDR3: CASRGASGSGNEQFF. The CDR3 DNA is TGTGCCAGCAGAGGGGCTAGCGGGAGTGGAAATGAGCAGTTCTTC.